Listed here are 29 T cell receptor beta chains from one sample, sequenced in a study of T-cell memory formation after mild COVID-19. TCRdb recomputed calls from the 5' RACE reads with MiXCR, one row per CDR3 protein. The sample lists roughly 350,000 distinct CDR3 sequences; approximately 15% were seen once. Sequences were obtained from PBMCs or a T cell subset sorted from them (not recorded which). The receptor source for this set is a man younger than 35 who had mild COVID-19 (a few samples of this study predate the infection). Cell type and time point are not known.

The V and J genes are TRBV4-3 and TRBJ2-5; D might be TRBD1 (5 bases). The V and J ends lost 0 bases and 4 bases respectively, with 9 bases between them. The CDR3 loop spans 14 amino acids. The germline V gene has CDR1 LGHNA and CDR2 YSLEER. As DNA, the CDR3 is TGCGCCAGCAGCCAAGATACCAGGGTAGAGACCCAGTACTTC. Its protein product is CASSQDTRVETQYF.

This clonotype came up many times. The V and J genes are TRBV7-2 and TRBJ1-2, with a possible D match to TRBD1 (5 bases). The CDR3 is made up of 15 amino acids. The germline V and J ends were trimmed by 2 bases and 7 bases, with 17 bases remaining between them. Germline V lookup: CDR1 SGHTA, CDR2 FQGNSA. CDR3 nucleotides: TGTGCCAGCAGCTTACAGGCAAACCGGGACGGTGGCTACACCTTC. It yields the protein CASSLQANRDGGYTF.

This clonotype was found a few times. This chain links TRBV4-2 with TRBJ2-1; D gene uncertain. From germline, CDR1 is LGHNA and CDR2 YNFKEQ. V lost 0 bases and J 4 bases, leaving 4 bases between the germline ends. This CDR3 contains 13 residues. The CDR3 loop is CASSQDTYNEQFF. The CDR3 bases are TGTGCCAGCAGCCAAGACACATACAATGAGCAGTTCTTC.

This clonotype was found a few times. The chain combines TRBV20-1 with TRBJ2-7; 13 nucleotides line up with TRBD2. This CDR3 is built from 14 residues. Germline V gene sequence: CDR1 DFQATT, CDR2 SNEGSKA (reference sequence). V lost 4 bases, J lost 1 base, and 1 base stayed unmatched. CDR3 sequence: CSATGLAGSYEQYF. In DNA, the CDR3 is TGCAGTGCTACGGGACTAGCGGGGTCCTACGAGCAGTACTTC.

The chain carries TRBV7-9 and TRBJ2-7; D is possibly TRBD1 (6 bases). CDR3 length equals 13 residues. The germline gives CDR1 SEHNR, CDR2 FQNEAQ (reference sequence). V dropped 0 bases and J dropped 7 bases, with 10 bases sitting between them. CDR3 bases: TGTGCCAGCAGCTTAGCAGGGGGAGAGGAGCAGTACTTC. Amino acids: CASSLAGGEEQYF.

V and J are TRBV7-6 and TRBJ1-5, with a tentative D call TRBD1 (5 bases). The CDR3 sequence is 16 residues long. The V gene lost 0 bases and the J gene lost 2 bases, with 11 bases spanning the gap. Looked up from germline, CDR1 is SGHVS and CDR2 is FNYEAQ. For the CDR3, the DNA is TGTGCCAGCAGCTTAGCGCCTTGGGGCGGCAATCAGCCCCAGCATTTT. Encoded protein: CASSLAPWGGNQPQHF. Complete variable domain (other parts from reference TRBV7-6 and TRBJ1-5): GAGVSQSPRYKVTKRGQDVALRCDPISGHVSLYWYRQALGQGPEFLTYFNYEAQQDKSGLPNDRFSAERPEGSISTLTIQRTEQRDSAMYRCASSLAPWGGNQPQHFGDGTRLSIL.

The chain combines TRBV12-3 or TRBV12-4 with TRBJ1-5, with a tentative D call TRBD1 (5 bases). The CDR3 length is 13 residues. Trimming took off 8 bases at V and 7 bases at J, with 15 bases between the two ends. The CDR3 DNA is TGTGCCAGCCTAAGAGAGAGGGGACAGCCCCAGCATTTT. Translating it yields CASLRERGQPQHF.

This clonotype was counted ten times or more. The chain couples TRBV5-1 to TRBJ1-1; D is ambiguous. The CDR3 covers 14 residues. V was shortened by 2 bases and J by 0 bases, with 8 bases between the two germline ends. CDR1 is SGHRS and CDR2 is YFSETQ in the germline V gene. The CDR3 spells CASSFDGMNTEAFF. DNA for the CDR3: TGCGCCAGCAGCTTTGACGGGATGAACACTGAAGCTTTCTTT.

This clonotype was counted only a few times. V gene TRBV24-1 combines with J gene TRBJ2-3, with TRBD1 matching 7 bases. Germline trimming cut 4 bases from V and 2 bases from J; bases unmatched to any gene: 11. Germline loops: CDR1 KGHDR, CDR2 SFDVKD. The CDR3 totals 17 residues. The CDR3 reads CATSDPDRDRITDTQYF. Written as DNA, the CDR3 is TGTGCCACCAGTGACCCCGACCGGGACAGAATCACAGATACGCAGTATTTT.

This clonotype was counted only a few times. In DNA form, the CDR3 reads TGCGCCAGCAAGGGGGGGAATCCCGGCGATACGCAGTATTTT. The encoded protein is CASKGGNPGDTQYF. This chain uses TRBV5-1 with TRBJ2-3, with D maybe TRBD2 (7 bases). Germline V gene sequence: CDR1 SGHRS, CDR2 YFSETQ. The V end was cut by 6 bases, the J end by 6 bases, with 17 bases between. The CDR3 loop spans 14 amino acids.

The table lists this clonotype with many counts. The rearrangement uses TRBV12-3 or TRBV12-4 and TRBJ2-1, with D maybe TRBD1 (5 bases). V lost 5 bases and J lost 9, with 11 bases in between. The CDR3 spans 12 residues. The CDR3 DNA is TGTGCCAGCAGTCGAACAGGATCTGAGCAGTTCTTC. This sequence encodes CASSRTGSEQFF.

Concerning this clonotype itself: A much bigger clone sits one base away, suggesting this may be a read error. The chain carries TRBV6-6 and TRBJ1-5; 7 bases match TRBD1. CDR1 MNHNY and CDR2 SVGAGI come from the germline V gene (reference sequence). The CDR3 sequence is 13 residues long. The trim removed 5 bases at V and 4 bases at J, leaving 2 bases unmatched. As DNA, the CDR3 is TGTGCCAGCAGTGTACAGGGGAATCAGCCCCAGCATTTT. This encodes CASSVQGNQPQHF.

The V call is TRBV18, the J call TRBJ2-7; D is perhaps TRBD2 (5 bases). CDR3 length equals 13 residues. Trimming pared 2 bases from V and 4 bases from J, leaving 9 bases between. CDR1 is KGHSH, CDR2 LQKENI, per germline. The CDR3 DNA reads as TGTGCCAGCTCACCAGGACTGAATTACGAGCAGTACTTC. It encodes CASSPGLNYEQYF.

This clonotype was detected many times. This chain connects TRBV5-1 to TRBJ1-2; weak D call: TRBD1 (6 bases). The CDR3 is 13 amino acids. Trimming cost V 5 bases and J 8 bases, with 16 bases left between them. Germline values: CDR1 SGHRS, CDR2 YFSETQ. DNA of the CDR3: TGCGCCAGCAGACGGGACATGCAAGGAGGCTACACCTTC. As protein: CASRRDMQGGYTF.

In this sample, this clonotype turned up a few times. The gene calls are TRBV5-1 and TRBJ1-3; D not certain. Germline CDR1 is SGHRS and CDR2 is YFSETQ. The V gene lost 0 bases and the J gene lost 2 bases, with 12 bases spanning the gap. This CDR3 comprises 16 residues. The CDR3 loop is CASSLARPRAGNTIYF. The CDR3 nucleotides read TGCGCCAGCAGCTTGGCCAGGCCGCGGGCTGGAAACACCATATATTTT. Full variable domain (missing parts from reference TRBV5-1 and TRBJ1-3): KAGVTQTPRYLIKTRGQQVTLSCSPISGHRSVSWYQQTPGQGLQFLFEYFSETQRNKGNFPGRFSGRQFSNSRSEMNVSTLELGDSALYLCASSLARPRAGNTIYFGEGSWLTVV.

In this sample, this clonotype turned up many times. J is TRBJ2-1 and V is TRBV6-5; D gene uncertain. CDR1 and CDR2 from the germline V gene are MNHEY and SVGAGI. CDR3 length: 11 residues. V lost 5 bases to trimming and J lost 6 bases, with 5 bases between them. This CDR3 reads CASSASNEQFF. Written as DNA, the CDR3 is TGTGCCAGCAGTGCATCCAATGAGCAGTTCTTC.

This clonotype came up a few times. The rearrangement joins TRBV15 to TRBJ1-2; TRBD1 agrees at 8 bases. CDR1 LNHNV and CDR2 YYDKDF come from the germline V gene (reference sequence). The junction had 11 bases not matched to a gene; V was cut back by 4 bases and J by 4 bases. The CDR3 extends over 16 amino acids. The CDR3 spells CATSKHRDRSTYGYTF. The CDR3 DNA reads TGTGCCACCAGCAAACACCGGGACAGGTCTACCTATGGCTACACCTTC.

CDR3 residues: CASRLQETQYF. The CDR3 DNA reads as TGTGCCAGCAGGCTACAAGAGACCCAGTACTTC. The gene calls are TRBV6-1 and TRBJ2-5; D unresolved. From germline, CDR1 is MNHNS and CDR2 SASEGT. The V and J ends lost 6 bases and 2 bases respectively, with 4 bases between them. The CDR3 length is 11 residues.

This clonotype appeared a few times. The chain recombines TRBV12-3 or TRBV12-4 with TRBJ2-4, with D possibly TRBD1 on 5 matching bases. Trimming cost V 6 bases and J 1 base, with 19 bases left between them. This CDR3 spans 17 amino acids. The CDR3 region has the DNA TGTGCCAGCAGACACTACCGACAGACATTCGCCAAAAACATTCAGTACTTC. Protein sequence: CASRHYRQTFAKNIQYF.

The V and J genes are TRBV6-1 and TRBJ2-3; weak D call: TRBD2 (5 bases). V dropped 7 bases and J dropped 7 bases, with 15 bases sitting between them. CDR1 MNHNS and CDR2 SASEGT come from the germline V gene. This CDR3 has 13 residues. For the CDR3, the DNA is TGTGCCAGCACCTTCAGCGGCGGACATACGCAGTATTTT. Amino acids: CASTFSGGHTQYF.

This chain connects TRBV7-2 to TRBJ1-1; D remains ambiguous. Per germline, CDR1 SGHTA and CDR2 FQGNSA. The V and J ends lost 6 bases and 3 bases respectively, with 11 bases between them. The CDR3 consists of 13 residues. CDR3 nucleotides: TGTGCCAGCAGTGACAATTTTGACACTGAAGCTTTCTTT. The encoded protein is CASSDNFDTEAFF.

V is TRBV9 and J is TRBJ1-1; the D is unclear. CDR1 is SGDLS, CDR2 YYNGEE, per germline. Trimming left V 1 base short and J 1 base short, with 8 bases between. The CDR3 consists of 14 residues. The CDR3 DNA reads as TGTGCCAGCAGCGTATCGCCCGGGAACACTGAAGCTTTCTTT. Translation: CASSVSPGNTEAFF.

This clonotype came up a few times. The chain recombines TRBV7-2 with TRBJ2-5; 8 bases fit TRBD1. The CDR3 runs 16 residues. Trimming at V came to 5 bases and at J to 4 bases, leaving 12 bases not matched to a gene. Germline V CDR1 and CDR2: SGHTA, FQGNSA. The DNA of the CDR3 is TGTGCCAGCAGCACCCAAAGCAGGGGGCCGGGAGAGACCCAGTACTTC. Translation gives CASSTQSRGPGETQYF. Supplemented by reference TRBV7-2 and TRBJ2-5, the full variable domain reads GAGVSQSPSNKVTEKGKDVELRCDPISGHTALYWYRQSLGQGLEFLIYFQGNSAPDKSGLPSDRFSAERTGGSVSTLTIQRTQQEDSAVYLCASSTQSRGPGETQYFGPGTRLLVL.

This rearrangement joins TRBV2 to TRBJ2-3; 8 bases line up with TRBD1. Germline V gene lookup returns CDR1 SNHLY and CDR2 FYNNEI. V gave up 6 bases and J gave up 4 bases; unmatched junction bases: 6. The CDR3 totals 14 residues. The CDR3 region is CASRSQGAADTQYF. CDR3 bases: TGTGCCAGCAGGTCGCAGGGGGCCGCAGATACGCAGTATTTT.

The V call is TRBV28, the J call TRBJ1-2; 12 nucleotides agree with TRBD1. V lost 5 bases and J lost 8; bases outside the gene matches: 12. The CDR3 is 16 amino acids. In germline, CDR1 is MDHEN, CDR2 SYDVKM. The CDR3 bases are TGTGCCAGCAGTCAGTTAGCGGGACAGGGGGCTCGAGGCTACACCTTC. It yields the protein CASSQLAGQGARGYTF.

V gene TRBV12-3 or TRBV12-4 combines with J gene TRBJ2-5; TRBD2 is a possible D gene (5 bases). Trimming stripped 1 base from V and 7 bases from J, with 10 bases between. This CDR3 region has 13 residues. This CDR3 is CASSLESEGTQYF. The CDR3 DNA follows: TGTGCCAGCAGTTTAGAGTCCGAGGGGACCCAGTACTTC.

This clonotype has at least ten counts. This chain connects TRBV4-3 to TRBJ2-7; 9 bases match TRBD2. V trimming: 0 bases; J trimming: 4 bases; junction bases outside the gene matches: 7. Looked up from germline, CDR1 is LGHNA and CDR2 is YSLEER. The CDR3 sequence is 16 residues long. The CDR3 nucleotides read TGCGCCAGCAGCCAAGATATTAGCGGGGGTTGGTACGAGCAGTACTTC. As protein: CASSQDISGGWYEQYF.

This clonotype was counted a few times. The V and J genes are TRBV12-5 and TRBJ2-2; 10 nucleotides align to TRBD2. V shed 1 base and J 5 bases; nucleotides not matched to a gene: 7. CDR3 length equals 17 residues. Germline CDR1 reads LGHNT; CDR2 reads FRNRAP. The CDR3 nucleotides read TGTGCTAGTGGTTTGGGACCTAGCGGGGGAGAGACCGGGGAGCTGTTTTTT. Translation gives CASGLGPSGGETGELFF.

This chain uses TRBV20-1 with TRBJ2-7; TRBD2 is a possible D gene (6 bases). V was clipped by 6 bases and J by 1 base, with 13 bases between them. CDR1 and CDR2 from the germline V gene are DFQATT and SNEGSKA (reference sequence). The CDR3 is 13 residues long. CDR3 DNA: TGCAGTGCCTCTGGACTACGGTCCTACGAGCAGTACTTC. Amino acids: CSASGLRSYEQYF.